Listed here is a single T cell receptor (beta chain). What it binds is not known. These data are taken from a study of T cell responses to AZD1222 COVID-19 vaccine. This CDR3 has 19 residues. Germline values: CDR1 LNHDA, CDR2 SQIVND (reference sequence). V shed 5 bases, J shed 0 bases, and the junction held 10 bases outside the gene matches. The method was immunoSEQ multiplex PCR; TCRdb's version includes in-frame clones alone and lacks a portion of them. The data show about 91,000 clones, roughly 88% seen once. Overall study results and limits: After two AZD1222 doses, spike-specific TCR breadth and depth rose versus day 0. Repertoire sampling occurred only after the peak T cell response.

This clonotype originated in an adult in good health. This chain connects TRBV19 to TRBJ2-2; TRBD2 matches at 12 bases. Sample: peripheral blood, taken on day 0 of AZD1222 vaccination. CDR3 residues: CASSPSLGLAGTNTGELFF. CDR3 sequence (DNA): TGTGCCAGTAGTCCATCCCTTGGACTAGCGGGGACGAACACCGGGGAGCTGTTTTTT.